The present T cell receptor beta chain was sequenced within a study of blood T cell repertoires in COVID-19. Study-level information: Donors in the United States, Italy and Spain gave samples during acute or convalescent COVID-19. Nucleic acid was either cDNA or gDNA, and it came from T cells, B-cell-depleted T cells, or PBMCs.

In the authors' workflow: It was from reference gene primer amplification that nucleated cell counts were estimated. Assay used: immunoSEQ multiplex PCR; TCRdb lists only in-frame clones, some missing. That table is the source of V, J and clone size, and D and trimming were worked out from the DNA. The profile shows under 300,000 clones, around 86% of them singletons. This clone was counted at least ten times. Germline assignment: CDR1 MNHEY and CDR2 SMNVEV (reference sequence). The junction had 11 bases not matched to a gene; V was cut back by 3 bases and J by 6 bases. The length of the CDR3 is 16 residues.

The chain is built from TRBV27 and TRBJ1-1; TRBD1 agrees at 9 bases. This TCR derives from a man between 45 and 60 years old with acute or convalescent COVID-19. Specimen: peripheral blood. The CDR3 protein is CASSLGGTGRTAEAFF. CDR3 in DNA: TGTGCCAGCAGTTTGGGGGGGACAGGGCGGACCGCTGAAGCTTTCTTT.